This TCR beta chain was retrieved from a study of blood T cell repertoires in COVID-19. The germline CDR1 and CDR2 sequences are PRHDT and FYEKMQ (reference sequence). The CDR3 loop spans 17 amino acids. Deletions cut 0 bases from V and 0 bases from J, with 12 bases between. Per the authors' pipeline: Researchers report that nucleated cell counts were estimated from reference gene primer amplification. Repertoires were generated with immunoSEQ multiplex PCR, while TCRdb's copy carries only in-frame clones and drops some. The V and J calls and clone size were taken over from that table, and D and trimming were inferred from the DNA. The data show about 180,000 clones, 75% to 90% seen once.

Sequencing was done on a sample of peripheral blood. This receptor was identified in a man between 60 and 75 years old with acute or convalescent COVID-19. This rearrangement joins TRBV13 to TRBJ2-4, with D uncertain. The CDR3 protein is CASSLGTAVLAKNIQYF. In nucleotides, the CDR3 is TGTGCCAGCAGCTTAGGTACTGCTGTCCTAGCCAAAAACATTCAGTACTTC.